These 24 T cell receptor beta chains share one sample of origin, sequenced in a study of cytomegalovirus exposure and HLA in healthy donors. The PCR was carried out with 60 Vbeta primers and 13 Jbeta primers. Only in-frame clones appear in the TCRdb table, and some are missing; sequencing was by immunoSEQ multiplex PCR. This table has about 160,000 clones, around 69% appearing once. The sequenced sample consisted of PBMCs. The receptor set was obtained from a woman in her twenties or thirties in good health and CMV-seronegative.

The chain links TRBV9 to TRBJ2-1; D not certain. Germline-derived CDR1 and CDR2 are SGDLS and YYNGEE. V lost 0 bases and J 0 bases, leaving 7 bases between the germline ends. The CDR3 is 15 residues long. CDR3: CASSVVTTSYNEQFF. DNA for the CDR3: TGTGCCAGCAGCGTAGTCACAACCTCCTACAATGAGCAGTTCTTC.

Only a few counts were recorded for this clone. The chain uses TRBV9 and TRBJ1-1; no clear D gene. The CDR3 has 15 residues. Germline V gives CDR1 SGDLS, CDR2 YYNGEE. V lost 5 bases to trimming and J lost 0 bases, with 14 bases between them. The CDR3 DNA sequence: TGTGCCAGCAGTTGGACTGCCGATATGAACACTGAAGCTTTCTTT. It encodes CASSWTADMNTEAFF.

The chain uses TRBV27 and TRBJ2-5; possibly TRBD2 for D (5 bases). Trimming left V 5 bases short and J 11 bases short, with 21 bases between. The CDR3 has 14 residues. CDR1 is MNHEY, CDR2 SMNVEV, per germline (reference sequence). The CDR3 protein is CASSSVLSGSEQYF. The DNA for the CDR3 is TGTGCCAGCAGTAGTGTCCTTTCGGGGAGTGAGCAGTACTTC.

V usage is TRBV21-1 and J usage is TRBJ1-5. TRBV21-1 is shown as a pseudogene. This CDR3 is 19 amino acids long. The chain's CDR3 is CASSKGSTVGGADNQPQHF. For the CDR3, the DNA is TGTGCCAGCAGCAAAGGATCCACGGTTGGAGGGGCTGACAATCAGCCCCAGCATTTT.

CDR3 sequence: CASSLSLQEADNEQFF. The CDR3 DNA reads TGTGCCAGCAGCTTGTCTCTCCAGGAGGCTGACAATGAGCAGTTCTTC. The rearrangement links TRBV5-6 to TRBJ2-1, with D possibly being TRBD2 (5 bases). From germline, CDR1 is SGHDT and CDR2 YYEEEE. With 1 base removed from V and 5 bases from J, the gap between germline ends came to 16 bases. This CDR3 spans 16 amino acids.

The chain combines TRBV7-9 with TRBJ2-2; D call uncertain. Per germline, CDR1 SEHNR and CDR2 FQNEAQ (reference sequence). Deletions cut 3 bases from V and 1 base from J, with 9 bases between. The CDR3 consists of 15 residues. The CDR3 sequence: CASSFSRVNTGELFF. The DNA of the CDR3 is TGTGCCAGCAGCTTCTCCCGGGTGAACACCGGGGAGCTGTTTTTT. Looking up the rest from reference TRBV7-9 and TRBJ2-2 gives the full variable domain: DTGVSQNPRHKITKRGQNVTFRCDPISEHNRLYWYRQTLGQGPEFLTYFQNEAQLEKSRLLSDRFSAERPKGSFSTLEIQRTEQGDSAMYLCASSFSRVNTGELFFGEGSRLTVL.

This CDR3 reads CASSETPLGGEQFF. The CDR3 DNA reads as TGTGCCAGCAGCGAGACCCCCCTCGGGGGAGAGCAGTTCTTC. V gene TRBV9 combines with J gene TRBJ2-1; perhaps TRBD2 as D (6 bases). Trimming removed 3 bases at V and 10 bases at J, with 17 bases between. CDR3 size: 14 residues. CDR1 is SGDLS, CDR2 YYNGEE, per germline.

The chain is built from TRBV28 and TRBJ2-5; 10 nucleotides match TRBD2. The J call may not be correct, given that the DNA end is closer to TRBJ2-7. Germline CDR1 MDHEN, CDR2 SYDVKM. This CDR3 spans 15 amino acids. CDR3 coding DNA: TGTGCCAGCCAGGGCATAGCGGGAGGCCCCTACGAGCAGTACTTC. This gives the protein CASQGIAGGPYEQYF.

The chain employs TRBV5-6 and TRBJ2-1; 9 bases fit TRBD1. V shed 0 bases and J 6 bases; nucleotides not matched to a gene: 7. The V gene's germline CDR1 is SGHDT and CDR2 YYEEEE. CDR3 length equals 16 residues. The CDR3 nucleotides read TGTGCCAGCAGCTTGGAATACCGGGACAGGGTCAATGAGCAGTTCTTC. This sequence encodes CASSLEYRDRVNEQFF.

The chain has TRBV28 and TRBJ2-7; 7 bases fit TRBD2. The CDR3 runs to 15 residues. The J segment lost 7 bases and the V segment lost 3 bases, leaving 12 bases of the junction unmatched. Per the germline V gene, CDR1 is MDHEN and CDR2 is SYDVKM. This CDR3 is CASSLTSQPSREQYF. The CDR3 DNA follows: TGTGCCAGCAGTTTGACTAGCCAGCCTTCGAGAGAGCAGTACTTC.

The chain carries TRBV7-6 and TRBJ2-7, with a tentative D call TRBD2 (6 bases). Germline V CDR1 and CDR2: SGHVS, FNYEAQ. V was trimmed by 5 bases and J by 3 bases, leaving 20 bases between them. The length of the CDR3 is 16 residues. The CDR3: CASSHKPTGRLYEQYF. In nucleotides, the CDR3 is TGTGCCAGCAGCCACAAGCCCACCGGGAGACTCTACGAGCAGTACTTC.

The V gene is TRBV27, the J gene TRBJ2-6; D is unresolved. Trimming took off 7 bases at V and 2 bases at J, with 9 bases between the two ends. Germline CDR1 and CDR2: MNHEY and SMNVEV (reference sequence). The CDR3 consists of 14 residues. CDR3 region: CASTFSPGANVLTF. CDR3 nucleotide sequence: TGTGCCAGCACGTTCTCTCCTGGGGCCAACGTCCTGACTTTC.

The chain combines TRBV28 with TRBJ1-1; D might be TRBD1 (5 bases). Trimming pared 6 bases from V and 6 bases from J, leaving 8 bases between. Germline CDR1 is MDHEN and CDR2 is SYDVKM. CDR3 length: 11 residues. This CDR3 reads CASSRQPEAFF. Written as DNA, the CDR3 is TGTGCCAGCAGCAGACAGCCTGAAGCTTTCTTT.

The CDR3 region has the DNA TGTGCCAGCAGTTCCCCCTCGACTTTCGAGCAGTACTTC. Translation: CASSSPSTFEQYF. V is TRBV28 and J is TRBJ2-5; D unclear. With the DNA end fitting TRBJ2-7 better, the J assignment may be wrong. The CDR3 covers 13 residues. Germline CDR1 MDHEN, CDR2 SYDVKM.

This rearrangement joins TRBV18 to TRBJ1-4; D is possibly TRBD1 (5 bases). The V gene's germline CDR1 is KGHSH and CDR2 LQKENI. The CDR3 runs to 18 residues. Trimming shortened V by 0 bases and J by 0 bases, and 14 bases separated the two germline ends. CDR3 bases: TGTGCCAGCTCACCACCGCAGGGTACCCTTGCAACTAATGAAAAACTGTTTTTT. As protein: CASSPPQGTLATNEKLFF.

Here the CDR3 DNA reads TGTGCCAGTTGGGGGGGTCAGTTCAATCAGCCCCAGCATTTT. Translated, it gives CASWGGQFNQPQHF. The chain is built from TRBV19 and TRBJ1-5, with D perhaps matching TRBD1 (5 bases). The V end lost 8 bases, the J end lost 3 bases, and 14 bases lay between the germline ends. Germline CDR1 is LNHDA and CDR2 is SQIVND (reference sequence). This CDR3 spans 14 amino acids.

The CDR3 DNA follows: TGTGCCAGCAGCTTATCTGAGCGAACGCAGTATTTT. It encodes CASSLSERTQYF. This chain connects TRBV7-8 to TRBJ2-3, with no clear D. V lost 2 bases, J lost 9 bases, and 9 bases lay in between. CDR1 and CDR2 (germline): SGHVS, FQNEAQ. The CDR3 runs 12 residues.

This clone was recorded a few times. The chain uses TRBV6-4 and TRBJ1-1, with D perhaps TRBD1 (6 bases). CDR1 is MRHNA, CDR2 SNTAGT, per germline. The CDR3 is 15 residues long. The V end lost 3 bases, the J end lost 5 bases, and 16 bases lay between the germline ends. CDR3 nucleotides: TGTGCCAGCAGTGAGTCGGGACAACTTGGAACTGAAGCTTTCTTT. This encodes CASSESGQLGTEAFF.

The chain links TRBV28 to TRBJ1-1; no definite D call. V lost 10 bases and J 3 bases, leaving 12 bases between the germline ends. Germline V gene data show CDR1 as MDHEN and CDR2 as SYDVKM. There are 12 residues in the CDR3. CDR3 sequence reads: CATKRGDTEAFF. In nucleotides, the CDR3 is TGTGCCACCAAGCGGGGAGACACTGAAGCTTTCTTT.

V is TRBV28 and J is TRBJ1-4; TRBD1 might be the D (5 bases). Germline CDR1 MDHEN, CDR2 SYDVKM. The CDR3 runs 18 residues. The V gene lost 6 bases and the J gene lost 0 bases, with 20 bases spanning the gap. CDR3 residues: CASRFWMLGTATNEKLFF. CDR3 coding DNA: TGTGCCAGCAGGTTTTGGATGTTGGGGACTGCAACTAATGAAAAACTGTTTTTT.

V is TRBV4-1 and J is TRBJ2-3; TRBD2 matches 10 bases. V lost 1 base, J lost 3 bases, and 4 bases stayed unmatched. The CDR3 covers 16 residues. Per germline, CDR1 MGHRA and CDR2 YSYEKL. As DNA, the CDR3 is TGCGCCAGCAGCCAAGGAACTAGCGGGGCGACAGATACGCAGTATTTT. Encoded protein: CASSQGTSGATDTQYF.

The V call is TRBV5-1, the J call TRBJ1-6, with TRBD1 matching over 7 bases. The CDR3 runs 16 residues. CDR1 is SGHRS, CDR2 YFSETQ, per germline. The trim removed 4 bases at V and 7 bases at J, leaving 11 bases unmatched. CDR3 in DNA: TGCGCCAGCAGCCTCGGGGACAGTGAAGGAAATTCACCCCTCCACTTT. Amino acids: CASSLGDSEGNSPLHF. Variable domain in full (rest from reference TRBV5-1 and TRBJ1-6): KAGVTQTPRYLIKTRGQQVTLSCSPISGHRSVSWYQQTPGQGLQFLFEYFSETQRNKGNFPGRFSGRQFSNSRSEMNVSTLELGDSALYLCASSLGDSEGNSPLHFGNGTRLTVT.

V usage is TRBV25-1 and J usage is TRBJ2-1; 11 nucleotides line up with TRBD2. Germline V gives CDR1 MGHDK, CDR2 SYGVNS. J gave up 7 bases and V 5 bases, and 7 bases lay outside the gene matches. This CDR3 is built from 15 residues. The DNA of the CDR3 is TGTGCCAGCAGTCCCCGACTAGCGGGGAGTAATGAGCAGTTCTTC. It encodes CASSPRLAGSNEQFF.

This chain connects TRBV6-1 to TRBJ2-1, with TRBD2 identical over 12 bases. The CDR3 has 15 amino acids. V lost 7 bases to trimming and J lost 4 bases; unmatched junction nucleotides: 5. CDR1 MNHNS and CDR2 SASEGT come from the germline V gene. The CDR3 region is CASTEGLAGYNEQFF. The CDR3 DNA reads as TGTGCCAGCACTGAGGGACTAGCGGGTTACAATGAGCAGTTCTTC.